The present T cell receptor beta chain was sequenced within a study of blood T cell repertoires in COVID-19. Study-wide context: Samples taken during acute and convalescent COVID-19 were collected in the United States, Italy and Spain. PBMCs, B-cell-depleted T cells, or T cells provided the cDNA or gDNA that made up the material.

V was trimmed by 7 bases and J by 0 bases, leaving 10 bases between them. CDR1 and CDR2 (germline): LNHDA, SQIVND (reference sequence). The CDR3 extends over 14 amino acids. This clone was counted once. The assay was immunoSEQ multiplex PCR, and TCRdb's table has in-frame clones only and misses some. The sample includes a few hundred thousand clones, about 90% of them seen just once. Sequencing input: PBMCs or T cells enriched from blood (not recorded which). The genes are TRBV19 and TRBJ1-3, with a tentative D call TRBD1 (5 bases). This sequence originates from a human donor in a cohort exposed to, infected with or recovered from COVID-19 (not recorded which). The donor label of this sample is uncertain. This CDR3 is CASMLGGSGNTIYF. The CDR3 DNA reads TGTGCCAGTATGCTGGGGGGCTCTGGAAACACCATATATTTT. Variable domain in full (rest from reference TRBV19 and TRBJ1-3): DGGITQSPKYLFRKEGQNVTLSCEQNLNHDAMYWYRQDPGQGLRLIYYSQIVNDFQKGDIAEGYSVSREKKESFPLTVTSAQKNPTAFYLCASMLGGSGNTIYFGEGSWLTVV.